The present T cell receptor (beta chain) was sequenced within a study of cytomegalovirus exposure and HLA in healthy donors. Study-level points and caveats: Across donors, presence/absence analyses took sequencing depth to be roughly uniform. Being productive about 87% or about 30% of the time was typical of most TCR beta V segments in an earlier analysis. Most TCR sequences were seen very rarely across donors, but some public TCRs occurred in many.

As concerns this clone: The antigen is undetermined.

In germline, CDR1 is ENHRY, CDR2 SYGVKD. V was clipped by 10 bases and J by 8 bases; unmatched bases: 16. CDR3 length equals 16 residues. The PCR contained 60 Vbeta and 13 Jbeta primers. Profiling relied on immunoSEQ multiplex PCR, and the TCRdb table lists in-frame clones only, not all of them. This table holds more than 85,000 clones, about three quarters found once. The TCR sequence derives from a male donor in good health and CMV-seronegative. The chain carries TRBV10-3 and TRBJ2-1; 11 bases map to TRBD2. The specimen sequenced was PBMCs. CDR3 DNA sequence: TGTGCCACCACGGAGCCCTCTAGCGGGAGGAGGGATGAGCAGTTCTTC. Residues: CATTEPSSGRRDEQFF.